A selection of T cell receptor beta chains follows, all from one sample in a study of OX40 agonist ivuxolimab in advanced cancers. Repertoires were generated with immunoSEQ multiplex PCR, while TCRdb's copy carries only in-frame clones and drops some. Among 100,000 or so clones listed, approximately 90% were seen once. The sample consisted of CD4+ or CD8+ T cells sorted from blood, taken in a trial of the OX40 agonist ivuxolimab. Source of these receptors: an adult with an advanced solid tumor such as melanoma, head and neck, liver or kidney cancer. Both conserved end residues are part of each CDR3. A D gene is named only where the DNA matches it firmly. The size entry is marked missing in some rows and otherwise reads once, few, many or a size class.

clone_size | j_call | d_call | v_call | cdr3_aa | cdr3_nt
. | TRBJ1-5 | . | TRBV30 | CAWAYQGRYQPQHF | TGTGCCTGGGCTTATCAGGGGCGGTATCAGCCCCAGCATTTT
. | TRBJ2-1 | TRBD2 | TRBV25-1 | CASREGNEQFF | TGTGCCAGTCGGGAGGGGAATGAGCAGTTCTTC
once | TRBJ1-1 | . | TRBV28 | CASSSPEALNTEAFF | TGTGCCAGCAGTTCGCCGGAGGCCCTGAACACTGAAGCTTTCTTT
. | TRBJ1-1 | . | TRBV29-1 | CSVTLSLASAFF | TGCAGCGTTACCCTATCGCTGGCTTCTGCTTTCTTT
. | TRBJ2-6 | . | TRBV5-1 | CASSPGDSGANVLTF | TGCGCCAGCAGCCCGGGGGACTCTGGTGCCAACGTCCTGACTTTC
. | TRBJ2-1 | . | TRBV7-2 | CATLSFNEQFF | TGTGCGACCCTTAGTTTCAATGAGCAGTTCTTC
. | TRBJ1-3 | . | TRBV30 | CAWTWGAEPSGNTIYF | TGTGCCTGGACTTGGGGTGCCGAACCCTCCGGAAACACCATATATTTT
. | TRBJ2-2 | TRBD2 | TRBV5-1 | CASSLEAGGPGELFF | TGCGCCAGCAGCTTGGAGGCGGGAGGGCCCGGGGAGCTGTTTTTT
. | TRBJ2-1 | TRBD1 | TRBV11-2 | CASSLPGTGGNEQFF | TGTGCCAGCAGCCTCCCCGGGACAGGAGGGAATGAGCAGTTCTTC
. | TRBJ1-5 | . | TRBV18 | CASSPGSPDSNQPQHF | TGTGCCAGCTCACCCGGGTCCCCTGATTCCAATCAGCCCCAGCATTTT
. | TRBJ2-1 | TRBD2 | TRBV5-6 | CASSLGVLAGVKQFF | TGTGCCAGCAGCTTAGGGGTGCTAGCGGGAGTAAAGCAGTTCTTC
. | TRBJ2-7 | . | TRBV6-1 | CASSSEYEQYF | TGTGCCAGCAGTTCAGAATACGAGCAGTACTTC
. | TRBJ2-1 | . | TRBV15 | CATGRLLGSFDEQFF | TGTGCCACCGGCCGTTTGCTCGGGAGTTTCGATGAGCAGTTCTTC
. | TRBJ2-5 | . | TRBV5-1 | CASSSFALETQYF | TGCGCCAGCAGCTCCTTCGCCTTGGAGACCCAGTACTTC
. | TRBJ1-5 | . | TRBV28 | CASSTPGSNQPQHF | TGTGCCAGCAGTACACCCGGGAGCAATCAGCCCCAGCATTTT
. | TRBJ2-5 | TRBD1 | TRBV7-2 | CASSLTGTEETQYF | TGTGCCAGCAGCCTAACCGGGACAGAAGAGACCCAGTACTTC
once | TRBJ1-1 | . | TRBV28 | CASFPAGKWTEAFF | TGTGCCAGCTTTCCGGCGGGGAAGTGGACTGAAGCTTTCTTT
. | TRBJ2-5 | TRBD2 | TRBV7-9 | CASTPNSGSGETQYF | TGTGCCAGCACTCCGAATAGCGGGAGTGGGGAGACCCAGTACTTC